This T cell receptor beta chain came from a study of blood T cell repertoires in COVID-19. Data came from immunoSEQ multiplex PCR; TCRdb stores just in-frame clones and leaves some out. The sample lists 60,000 or so clones, roughly 90% occurring once. As regards this clone: One junction end disagrees with the germline gene, perhaps due to a read error.

Germline values: CDR1 LGHDT, CDR2 YNNKEL (reference sequence). CDR3 length equals 12 residues. The origin of this receptor is a human donor with active COVID-19. The donor label of this sample is uncertain. Input material: peripheral blood. This chain joins TRBV3-1 (or the pseudogene TRBV3-2) and TRBJ2-7; D ambiguous. CDR3 residues: CASSQDSVEITF. The CDR3 region has the DNA TGTGCCAGCAGCCAAGACTCTGTGGAGATAACGTTC.